Presented here are 29 T cell receptor beta chains from one specimen sequenced in a study of blood T cell repertoires in COVID-19. Measured with immunoSEQ multiplex PCR; TCRdb has only the in-frame clones, and not every one. Among 300,000 to 450,000 clones listed, around 87% were seen once. Sequences were obtained from PBMCs or T cells enriched from blood (not recorded which). All receptors derive from a man aged 25-45 years who had recovered from COVID-19.

The rearrangement links TRBV1 to TRBJ2-7; the DNA was not used to check the table's D call, TRBD1. TRBV1 is classified as a pseudogene. The CDR3 totals 12 residues. The CDR3 loop is CTSSQSRVEQYF. The CDR3 bases are TGCACCAGCAGCCAGTCCAGGGTCGAGCAGTACTTC.

Remarks on this clone: A much bigger clone sits one base away, suggesting this may be a read error. The rearrangement uses TRBV2 and TRBJ1-1; possibly TRBD1 for D (5 bases). The ends were cut back, 3 bases at V and 1 base at J, with 6 bases in the middle. The germline V gene encodes CDR1 SNHLY and CDR2 FYNNEI. The CDR3 is 13 amino acids. The CDR3 DNA follows: TGTGCCAGCAGTGATACAGGGAACACTGAAGCTTTCTTT. Translated: CASSDTGNTEAFF. The full variable domain, with the rest looked up from reference TRBV2 and TRBJ1-1, is EPEVTQTPSHQVTQMGQEVILRCVPISNHLYFYWYRQILGQKVEFLVSFYNNEISEKSEIFDDQFSVERPDGSNFTLKIRSTKLEDSAMYFCASSDTGNTEAFFGQGTRLTVV.

V is TRBV25-1 and J is TRBJ1-2; D may be TRBD1 (5 bases). Germline CDR1 reads MGHDK; CDR2 reads SYGVNS. Trimming cost V 1 base and J 1 base, with 10 bases left between them. CDR3 length equals 15 residues. The CDR3 DNA sequence: TGTGCCAGCAGTGAATGGAGGAGGGGTAACTATGGCTACACCTTC. Translation: CASSEWRRGNYGYTF.

The genes are TRBV5-6 and TRBJ1-5; tentative D call: TRBD1 (5 bases). The ends were cut back, 2 bases at V and 2 bases at J, with 8 bases in the middle. This CDR3 region has 14 residues. CDR1 and CDR2 from the germline V gene are SGHDT and YYEEEE. The CDR3 reads CASSFRGGNQPQHF. DNA of the CDR3: TGTGCCAGCAGCTTCCGGGGGGGCAATCAGCCCCAGCATTTT.

The chain joins TRBV5-5 to TRBJ1-3, with D possibly TRBD1 on 5 matching bases. This CDR3 has 15 residues. Germline CDR1 is SGHKS and CDR2 is YYEKEE (reference sequence). Trimming took 0 bases from V and 1 from J, leaving 8 bases between them. The CDR3 protein is CASSLGQQSGNTIYF. The CDR3 region has the DNA TGTGCCAGCAGCTTGGGACAGCAGTCTGGAAACACCATATATTTT.

This chain joins TRBV5-1 and TRBJ2-7, with 8 bases matching TRBD1. V trimming: 4 bases; J trimming: 2 bases; junction bases outside the gene matches: 17. The CDR3 is 18 residues long. The germline V gene has CDR1 SGHRS and CDR2 YFSETQ. The CDR3 region is CASSLRTGLDTFPYEQYF. CDR3 nucleotide sequence: TGCGCCAGCAGCCTACGGACAGGGCTAGATACATTCCCCTACGAGCAGTACTTC.

J is TRBJ2-3 and V is TRBV13, with 7 positions matching TRBD1. Looked up from germline, CDR1 is PRHDT and CDR2 is FYEKMQ (reference sequence). There are 15 residues in the CDR3. J lost 2 bases, V lost 5 bases, and 7 bases had no gene match. The CDR3 DNA sequence: TGTGCCAGCAGCAGGGGACAGATCTACACAGATACGCAGTATTTT. It encodes CASSRGQIYTDTQYF.

This chain's CDR3 is CAWSLAAANSPVFYGYTF. DNA for the CDR3: TGTGCCTGGAGCCTGGCGGCAGCTAATTCCCCGGTCTTCTATGGCTACACCTTC. The V and J genes are TRBV30 and TRBJ1-2; D remains unclear. V lost 3 bases and J 4 bases, leaving 27 bases between the germline ends. The CDR3 covers 18 residues. Germline CDR1 reads GTSNPN; CDR2 reads SVGIG (reference sequence).

As to this clone: The junction departs from germline at one end; a sequencing error may be responsible. This sequence joins TRBV13 and TRBJ2-7; 7 bases are a match to TRBD1. The V gene's germline CDR1 is PRHDT and CDR2 FYEKMQ (reference sequence). The CDR3 runs to 14 residues. CDR3 coding DNA: TGTGCCAGCAGCATAGGACAGGCCGCCTACGAGCAGTACTTC. Translation: CASSIGQAAYEQYF.

V is TRBV5-1 and J is TRBJ2-3; TRBD1 aligns across 11 bases. Germline V CDR1 and CDR2: SGHRS, YFSETQ. V shed 2 bases and J 3 bases; nucleotides not matched to a gene: 2. The length of the CDR3 is 15 residues. The DNA for the CDR3 is TGCGCCAGCAGCTTCGGGACAGGGGGAACAGATACGCAGTATTTT. This encodes CASSFGTGGTDTQYF. Variable domain in full (rest from reference TRBV5-1 and TRBJ2-3): KAGVTQTPRYLIKTRGQQVTLSCSPISGHRSVSWYQQTPGQGLQFLFEYFSETQRNKGNFPGRFSGRQFSNSRSEMNVSTLELGDSALYLCASSFGTGGTDTQYFGPGTRLTVL.

There are a few counts of this clone. This chain links TRBV19 with TRBJ1-6; TRBD1 is a possible D gene (6 bases). Trimming took 7 bases from V and 8 from J, leaving 15 bases between them. This CDR3 has 14 amino acids. CDR1 and CDR2 from the germline V gene are LNHDA and SQIVND (reference sequence). The CDR3 reads CASTPGEMYSPLHF. In nucleotides, the CDR3 is TGTGCCAGTACCCCAGGGGAAATGTATTCACCCCTCCACTTT.

This sequence joins TRBV3-1 (or the pseudogene TRBV3-2) and TRBJ1-1, with a tentative D call TRBD1 (5 bases). This CDR3 is 16 amino acids long. Germline CDR1 is LGHDT and CDR2 is YNNKEL (reference sequence). Trimming left V 4 bases short and J 3 bases short, with 18 bases between. CDR3: CASSPSGGGGHTEAFF. The CDR3 region has the DNA TGTGCCAGCAGCCCGTCTGGGGGGGGAGGCCACACTGAAGCTTTCTTT.

This clone has a single count. The chain carries TRBV28 and TRBJ2-7; possible D gene TRBD2, 7 bases. V shed 2 bases and J shed 0 bases, with 14 bases lying between them. The CDR3 loop spans 16 amino acids. Germline CDR1 is MDHEN and CDR2 is SYDVKM. CDR3 sequence reads: CASSLPAGAGSYEQYF. The CDR3 DNA reads as TGTGCCAGCAGTTTACCGGCGGGGGCCGGCTCCTACGAGCAGTACTTC.

J is TRBJ2-3 and V is TRBV13; a possible D gene is TRBD1 (5 bases). V lost 1 base and J 4 bases, leaving 15 bases between the germline ends. The CDR3 is 16 residues long. Germline CDR1 is PRHDT and CDR2 is FYEKMQ (reference sequence). The CDR3 DNA follows: TGTGCCAGCAGCTTAGTGGTGGGTTCAGGGCCAGATACGCAGTATTTT. Translating gives CASSLVVGSGPDTQYF.

The V and J genes are TRBV10-3 and TRBJ1-2; D is unclear. In germline, CDR1 is ENHRY, CDR2 SYGVKD. The CDR3 is made up of 13 amino acids. Trimming removed 8 bases from V and 4 bases from J, with 14 bases in between. The CDR3 reads CAIVSGSTYGYTF. In DNA form, the CDR3 reads TGTGCCATCGTCTCGGGATCAACCTATGGCTACACCTTC.

CDR3 loop: CASSLVAGSYTGELFF. The CDR3 DNA sequence: TGCGCCAGCAGCTTGGTAGCGGGGAGCTATACCGGGGAGCTGTTTTTT. The J gene is TRBJ2-2, the V gene TRBV5-1; 8 bases align to TRBD2. There are 16 residues in the CDR3. Germline V gives CDR1 SGHRS, CDR2 YFSETQ. V dropped 0 bases and J dropped 5; count of bases not matched to a gene: 6.

V usage is TRBV19 and J usage is TRBJ2-2; perhaps TRBD1 as D (6 bases). From germline, CDR1 is LNHDA and CDR2 SQIVND (reference sequence). CDR3 length equals 16 residues. Trimming removed 1 base at V and 6 bases at J, with 15 bases between. The CDR3 sequence is CASSIGVTGIPGELFF. The CDR3 DNA reads TGTGCCAGTAGTATAGGGGTCACAGGGATCCCCGGGGAGCTGTTTTTT.

This chain connects TRBV11-2 to TRBJ2-7; 8 nucleotides match TRBD1. The trim removed 4 bases at V and 5 bases at J, leaving 4 bases unmatched. The V gene's germline CDR1 is SGHAT and CDR2 FQNNGV. The CDR3 runs 13 residues. CDR3 sequence reads: CASSSPTGDEQYF. CDR3 in DNA: TGTGCCAGCAGCTCACCGACAGGGGACGAGCAGTACTTC.

The chain employs TRBV5-1 and TRBJ2-1; 10 nucleotides match TRBD1. The V segment lost 4 bases and the J segment 5 bases; nucleotides outside the gene matches: 3. CDR1 and CDR2 (germline): SGHRS, YFSETQ. This CDR3 is 14 amino acids long. The chain's CDR3 is CASSGGTGDNEQFF. The CDR3 nucleotides read TGCGCCAGCAGCGGTGGGACAGGGGACAATGAGCAGTTCTTC.

CDR3 DNA sequence: TGTGCCAGCAGACAAGGACAGTCGGGTGGGGAGCTGTTTTTT. Protein sequence: CASRQGQSGGELFF. The V and J genes are TRBV6-1 and TRBJ2-2; possible D gene TRBD1, 6 bases. Germline V gene sequence: CDR1 MNHNS, CDR2 SASEGT. Trimming removed 6 bases at V and 8 bases at J, with 16 bases between. This CDR3 comprises 14 residues.

This chain uses TRBV13 with TRBJ1-1, with D possibly matching TRBD1 (6 bases). Germline CDR1 PRHDT, CDR2 FYEKMQ (reference sequence). The germline V and J ends were trimmed by 5 bases and 2 bases, with 18 bases remaining between them. The CDR3 has 16 amino acids. The CDR3 here is CASSLTLAGVNTEAFF. For the CDR3, the DNA is TGTGCCAGCAGCCTAACCCTGGCAGGGGTTAACACTGAAGCTTTCTTT.

V and J are TRBV15 and TRBJ1-1, with D unclear. V lost 0 bases and J 4 bases, leaving 18 bases between the germline ends. This CDR3 comprises 17 residues. Germline V gene lookup returns CDR1 LNHNV and CDR2 YYDKDF (reference sequence). CDR3 bases: TGTGCCACCAGCAGAGATTTTTCCCCCTTTGAGGTCACTGAAGCTTTCTTT. This encodes CATSRDFSPFEVTEAFF.

The J gene is TRBJ2-3, the V gene TRBV7-2, with D possibly matching TRBD2 (5 bases). Germline assignment: CDR1 SGHTA and CDR2 FQGNSA. Trimming left V 5 bases short and J 1 base short, with 10 bases between. The CDR3 length is 14 residues. As DNA, the CDR3 is TGTGCCAGCAGCCCGAGCGGAGGCACAGATACGCAGTATTTT. This sequence encodes CASSPSGGTDTQYF.

J is TRBJ1-1 and V is TRBV7-2; 9 bases fit TRBD1. Germline CDR1 reads SGHTA; CDR2 reads FQGNSA. CDR3 length: 16 residues. The junction had 3 bases not matched to a gene; V was cut back by 0 bases and J by 1 base. The chain's CDR3 is CASSLAQGAKNTEAFF. The CDR3 nucleotides read TGTGCCAGCAGCTTAGCACAGGGGGCAAAGAACACTGAAGCTTTCTTT.

The chain recombines TRBV9 with TRBJ1-2, with TRBD1 matching over 7 bases. Germline V gene data show CDR1 as SGDLS and CDR2 as YYNGEE. This CDR3 is built from 16 residues. Unmatched junction bases numbered 10, after V lost 0 bases and J lost 5 bases. In DNA form, the CDR3 reads TGTGCCAGCAGCGTAGGCTTCGGGACAGCGATTTATGGCTACACCTTC. As protein: CASSVGFGTAIYGYTF.

This clone was picked up one time. This may be a read error: a much more frequent sequence differs by one nucleotide. This chain connects TRBV5-4 to TRBJ1-1, with D unresolved. The germline V and J ends were trimmed by 2 bases and 1 base, with 6 bases remaining between them. Germline CDR1 reads SGHNT; CDR2 reads YYREEE (reference sequence). This CDR3 contains 13 residues. The CDR3 coding sequence is TGTGCCAGCAGCTTTAAGCCGAACACTGAAGCTTTCTTT. Its translation is CASSFKPNTEAFF.

This clone was seen a few times. The chain employs TRBV5-6 and TRBJ2-2; tentative D call: TRBD1 (5 bases). CDR3 length: 13 amino acids. The germline V gene has CDR1 SGHDT and CDR2 YYEEEE. V was trimmed by 1 base and J by 6 bases, leaving 7 bases between them. The CDR3 is CASSLTGPGELFF. The CDR3, as DNA: TGTGCCAGCAGCTTGACAGGCCCCGGGGAGCTGTTTTTT.

A few counts support this clone. This sequence joins TRBV20-1 and TRBJ2-7, with a tentative D call TRBD2 (5 bases). The V gene's germline CDR1 is DFQATT and CDR2 SNEGSKA (reference sequence). This CDR3 contains 11 residues. The V and J ends lost 6 bases and 4 bases respectively, with 10 bases between them. This chain's CDR3 is CSADGEYEQYF. The CDR3 nucleotides are TGCAGTGCCGACGGGGAGTACGAGCAGTACTTC.

The chain uses TRBV4-1 and TRBJ1-2; possible D gene TRBD1, 6 bases. Deletions cut 0 bases from V and 5 bases from J, with 16 bases between. CDR1 is MGHRA, CDR2 YSYEKL, per germline. The length of the CDR3 is 16 residues. DNA for the CDR3: TGCGCCAGCAGCCAAGATCTGGCAGGGGAGAGGTATGGCTACACCTTC. Its protein is CASSQDLAGERYGYTF.